This T cell receptor (beta chain) was sequenced in a study of CD8 T cell repertoires and HIV-1 epitope variants (dated by TCRdb to the early 2020s). Regarding the complete study: T cells were stimulated in separate culture wells with each of twenty-five peptides representing autologous and known Gag and Nef epitope variants. A CMV, EBV and flu peptide pool, the Ebola AY9 epitope as negative control, and a no-peptide well were included as control conditions. Tested epitopes included three Gag epitope families and Nef HW9 and YT9. T cells were enriched with the EasySep Human T Cell Enrichment Kit and co-cultured with equal numbers of autologous T cell-negative cells as antigen-presenting cells. Cultures ran for around nine days in IMDM with gentamicin, with half-media changes on days 3 and 7 adding IL-2, IL-7 and IL-15. An aliquot of 1M T cells was set aside as an uncultured baseline condition, separate from the 83 T cell cultures. Running each culture condition in triplicate, except for one peptide done in duplicate, gave a total of more than 70 T cell cultures.

Study-level results and caveats: Nine antigen-specific TCR beta clonotypes were identified, of which five or six appeared to be cross-reactive for autologous or known escape epitope variants. The assay could identify only TCR beta chains and pointed to proliferation in response to antigen, not to T cell function or cytokine profile. Roughly 5 clonotypes recognized the Nef KF9 family and one clonotype recognized the HW9 family, while no responses to the TAALDMSHF plasma variant were seen.

About this clone itself: Which antigen it targets is not known. No clone much larger than this one lies a single base away; base qualities are absent.

The EasySep Human CD8+ T Cell Enrichment Kit was used on day 10 to isolate CD8+ T cells from every culture. Counted from cysteine to phenylalanine, this CDR3 has 12 amino acids. Only the CDR3 DNA stays, 36 bases, in frame from base 1. V drops 4 bases and J drops 7 bases, leaving 12 bases in between. The germline V gene supplies CDR1 SGHDT and CDR2 YYEEEE. TCR beta CDR3 regions were sequenced at survey depth on the immunoSEQ platform. The QIAamp DNA micro kit was used to extract genomic DNA from every cultured and uncultured CD8+ T cell population. The authors' pipeline ran thus. Samples with fewer than 5,000 productive reads were excluded, resulting in the removal of about 6% of the roughly 80 HIV peptide-stimulated cultures. Sequences were trimmed to CDR3 by a MANAFEST web app, and nonproductive sequences, CDR3s under 5 amino acids, and sequences not starting with C or ending with F/W were removed. For a clonotype to count as antigen-specific, the clonotype had to expand relative to the no-peptide control in at least 2 of 3 replicates at FDR 0.01, and only within one epitope family. A frequency at least fivefold higher than in wells stimulated with peptides from other epitope families was additionally required for specific clonotypes. TCRdb took this table from immuneACCESS and kept in-frame rearrangements with V and J called. Such tables lack part of the clones; where checked against another copy, unresolved V genes explain under half of the gap, and the rest is unexplained. V and J calls and clone size are those listed in that table; D and trimming were worked out from the DNA. Present in this sample are 5,800 or so clones, 50% to 80% of which were seen just once. Approximately 45% of the sample is in the top ten clones.

Sequences were obtained from cultured CD8+ T cells derived from PBMCs. This TCR was recovered from a male donor with HIV. The V gene is TRBV5-6 and the J gene is TRBJ2-7; a weak D assignment points to TRBD1 (5 bases agree). The CDR3 protein is CASSAQGEEQYF. The DNA is TGTGCCAGCAGCGCCCAAGGGGAAGAGCAGTACTTC.